One sample yielded the 27 T cell receptor beta chains listed below, sequenced in a study of CD8+CD57+ T cells in acquired aplastic anemia. Genomic DNA constituted the template upon which TCR beta VDJ and CDR3 profiling was performed. Using its own MiXCR run on the reads, TCRdb lists one record per CDR3 protein. The data contain over 150,000 distinct CDR3 sequences, about 60% of them singletons. Selection for sequencing was limited to patients who had shown CD8+CD57+ cell expansion by flow cytometry. Sequencing input: sorted CD4+, CD8+, or CD8+CD57+ T cells (not recorded which) from PBMCs. These receptor sequences come from a human donor with aplastic anemia.

This rearrangement joins TRBV29-1 to TRBJ2-3, with 11 nucleotides matching TRBD2. Trimming at V came to 7 bases and at J to 5 bases, leaving 5 bases not matched to a gene. The CDR3 sequence is 13 residues long. Germline V CDR1 and CDR2: SQVTM, ANQGSEA. CDR3 bases: TGCAGCGGGGCCGGGACTAGCGGAGATACGCAGTATTTT. Its protein is CSGAGTSGDTQYF.

V and J are TRBV10-1 and TRBJ2-2; D is uncertain. CDR1 WNHNN and CDR2 SYGVQD come from the germline V gene (reference sequence). Trimming removed 6 bases at V and 8 bases at J, with 10 bases between. This CDR3 region has 12 residues. For the CDR3, the DNA is TGCGCCAGCAGCTTGGAGTTAGGGGAGCTGTTTTTT. Protein product: CASSLELGELFF.

This clonotype was found many times. The gene calls are TRBV13 and TRBJ1-4, with D hard to call. V was trimmed by 0 bases and J by 6 bases, leaving 5 bases between them. Germline loops: CDR1 PRHDT, CDR2 FYEKMQ (reference sequence). The CDR3 length is 13 residues. The CDR3 spells CASSLGRDEKLFF. The CDR3 DNA follows: TGTGCCAGCAGCTTAGGGCGGGATGAAAAACTGTTTTTT.

J is TRBJ1-1 and V is TRBV2; D remains unclear. V was shortened by 9 bases and J by 7 bases, with 12 bases between the two germline ends. Germline V lookup: CDR1 SNHLY, CDR2 FYNNEI. The CDR3 has 11 residues. The CDR3 bases are TGTGCCAGTAGACCCAGCGTTGAAGCTTTCTTT. Translation: CASRPSVEAFF.

The table lists this clonotype with a few counts. The chain is built from TRBV20-1 and TRBJ2-2; the D gene is possibly TRBD2 (5 bases). CDR3 length equals 13 residues. Germline V gene lookup returns CDR1 DFQATT and CDR2 SNEGSKA (reference sequence). Trimming cost V 1 base and J 4 bases, with 7 bases left between them. This CDR3 is CSARVAGTGELFF. CDR3 DNA sequence: TGCAGTGCTAGAGTTGCGGGCACCGGGGAGCTGTTTTTT.

The rearrangement uses TRBV10-3 and TRBJ1-2; D is unresolved. There are 16 residues in the CDR3. Trimming took off 5 bases at V and 6 bases at J, with 22 bases between the two ends. Germline V CDR1 and CDR2: ENHRY, SYGVKD. The CDR3 loop reads CAISYGQAKSVHGYTF. In nucleotides, the CDR3 is TGTGCCATCAGTTACGGCCAGGCCAAGTCGGTTCATGGCTACACCTTC.

V gene TRBV7-6 combines with J gene TRBJ1-1; no definite D call. Per germline, CDR1 SGHVS and CDR2 FNYEAQ. The germline V and J ends were trimmed by 0 bases and 1 base, with 3 bases remaining between them. This CDR3 spans 13 amino acids. This chain's CDR3 is CASSLATNTEAFF. The CDR3 coding sequence is TGTGCCAGCAGCTTAGCGACGAACACTGAAGCTTTCTTT. Full variable domain (missing parts from reference TRBV7-6 and TRBJ1-1): GAGVSQSPRYKVTKRGQDVALRCDPISGHVSLYWYRQALGQGPEFLTYFNYEAQQDKSGLPNDRFSAERPEGSISTLTIQRTEQRDSAMYRCASSLATNTEAFFGQGTRLTVV.

The CDR3 is CAIRDSKDEQFF. The DNA of the CDR3 is TGTGCCATCAGGGACAGTAAGGATGAGCAGTTCTTC. The chain has TRBV10-3 and TRBJ2-1; possible D gene TRBD1, 6 bases. There are 12 residues in the CDR3. CDR1 is ENHRY and CDR2 is SYGVKD in the germline V gene. Trimming took 6 bases from V and 8 from J, leaving 11 bases between them.

This clonotype showed up many times. The chain links TRBV6-5 to TRBJ2-5; the D is unclear. The CDR3 is 11 residues long. V shed 8 bases and J shed 7 bases, with 11 bases lying between them. CDR1 and CDR2 from the germline V gene are MNHEY and SVGAGI. The CDR3 bases are TGTGCCAGCGTGGGCTGGGGGACCCAGTACTTC. Its protein product is CASVGWGTQYF.

The chain uses TRBV7-3 and TRBJ2-1, with 10 nucleotides matching TRBD1. Per the germline V gene, CDR1 is SGHTA and CDR2 is FQGTGA. The CDR3 loop spans 13 amino acids. With V trimmed by 8 bases and J by 7 bases, 5 bases remained unmatched. The CDR3 reads CASRTGGTNEQFF. In nucleotides, the CDR3 is TGTGCCAGCCGGACAGGGGGGACGAATGAGCAGTTCTTC. Looking up the rest from reference TRBV7-3 and TRBJ2-1 gives the full variable domain: GAGVSQTPSNKVTEKGKYVELRCDPISGHTALYWYRQSLGQGPEFLIYFQGTGAADDSGLPNDRFFAVRPEGSVSTLKIQRTERGDSAVYLCASRTGGTNEQFFGPGTRLTVL.

V is TRBV9 and J is TRBJ1-4, with a possible D match to TRBD1 (5 bases). From germline, CDR1 is SGDLS and CDR2 YYNGEE. This CDR3 comprises 16 residues. V lost 4 bases to trimming and J lost 6 bases, with 19 bases between them. The CDR3 loop reads CASSPQQEGSDEKLFF. The CDR3 DNA follows: TGTGCCAGCAGCCCCCAACAGGAGGGGTCGGATGAAAAACTGTTTTTT.

This chain links TRBV25-1 with TRBJ2-7; 8 nucleotides align to TRBD2. CDR3 length: 13 amino acids. Trimming at V came to 8 bases and at J to 2 bases, leaving 5 bases not matched to a gene. Germline V lookup: CDR1 MGHDK, CDR2 SYGVNS. CDR3 sequence: CASGSGGTYEQYF. The CDR3 DNA sequence: TGTGCCAGCGGCAGCGGGGGCACCTACGAGCAGTACTTC.

Here the CDR3 DNA reads TGTGCCATCAGTGAACCCGAAATCCTAGCCAACAATGAGCAGTTCTTC. This encodes CAISEPEILANNEQFF. This chain uses TRBV10-3 with TRBJ2-1, with TRBD2 as a possible D gene (5 bases). The CDR3 extends over 16 amino acids. V was pared by 3 bases and J by 5 bases, with 17 bases between. CDR1 and CDR2 from the germline V gene are ENHRY and SYGVKD.

This chain uses TRBV10-3 with TRBJ1-1, with TRBD1 matching 7 bases. Losses at the gene ends were 6 bases for V and 0 bases for J; bases not matched to a gene: 4. The CDR3 length is 14 residues. The V gene's germline CDR1 is ENHRY and CDR2 SYGVKD. This CDR3 is CAIRGDRLNTEAFF. The DNA of the CDR3 is TGTGCCATCAGGGGGGACAGATTGAACACTGAAGCTTTCTTT.

V gene TRBV7-9 combines with J gene TRBJ1-1, with D unresolved. Deletions cut 4 bases from V and 5 bases from J, with 11 bases between. The CDR3 has 13 amino acids. CDR1 is SEHNR and CDR2 is FQNEAQ in the germline V gene (reference sequence). As DNA, the CDR3 is TGTGCCAGCAGCTCCACCCGGGTTACTGAAGCTTTCTTT. Translation: CASSSTRVTEAFF.

The rearrangement links TRBV2 to TRBJ1-6; D is unresolved. CDR1 SNHLY and CDR2 FYNNEI come from the germline V gene. V dropped 0 bases and J dropped 9 bases, with 6 bases sitting between them. The CDR3 spans 13 residues. CDR3 DNA sequence: TGTGCCAGCAGTGAAGCTGGTGGTTCACCCCTCCACTTT. Residues: CASSEAGGSPLHF.

The table lists this clonotype with many counts. The chain employs TRBV11-2 and TRBJ1-1, with D perhaps matching TRBD1 (5 bases). Between the trimmed V and J ends, which lost 5 bases and 5 bases, there was a span of 12 bases. CDR1 SGHAT and CDR2 FQNNGV come from the germline V gene. There are 13 residues in the CDR3. The CDR3 spells CASSIWGGTEAFF. The CDR3 DNA is TGTGCCAGCAGCATCTGGGGGGGGACTGAAGCTTTCTTT.

The rearrangement links TRBV2 to TRBJ1-2, with 9 bases lining up with TRBD1. J lost 4 bases, V lost 6 bases, and 12 bases had no gene match. The CDR3 is 16 residues long. The V gene's germline CDR1 is SNHLY and CDR2 FYNNEI. The CDR3 DNA reads TGTGCCAGCAGCAATACCGGGACAGGGTTTAGCTATGGCTACACCTTC. This encodes CASSNTGTGFSYGYTF.

In DNA form, the CDR3 reads TGTGCCAGCAGCCAAGGGGCCTACAGGGGGCAGGCAGATACGCAGTATTTT. Its translation is CASSQGAYRGQADTQYF. The chain recombines TRBV3-1 with TRBJ2-3, with 9 positions matching TRBD1. V was pared by 1 base and J by 4 bases, with 9 bases of the junction left unmatched. This CDR3 has 17 amino acids. Germline CDR1 is LGHDT and CDR2 is YNNKEL (reference sequence).

This clonotype was seen more than once but under ten times. The rearrangement links TRBV25-1 to TRBJ1-6, with D maybe TRBD1 (6 bases). V lost 8 bases, J lost 8 bases, and 13 bases lay in between. The CDR3 covers 13 residues. Germline V gives CDR1 MGHDK, CDR2 SYGVNS. This CDR3 reads CASAGQPHSPLHF. In DNA, the CDR3 is TGTGCCAGCGCCGGACAGCCACATTCACCCCTCCACTTT.

The chain recombines TRBV9 with TRBJ1-2, with D tentatively TRBD1 (6 bases). Between the trimmed V and J ends, which lost 0 bases and 6 bases, there was a span of 12 bases. The CDR3 totals 14 residues. Germline lookup yields CDR1 SGDLS and CDR2 YYNGEE. The CDR3, as DNA: TGTGCCAGCAGCGTAGGGGGGCACACCGATGGCTACACCTTC. It specifies CASSVGGHTDGYTF. The full variable domain, its missing parts supplied by reference TRBV9 and TRBJ1-2, is DSGVTQTPKHLITATGQRVTLRCSPRSGDLSVYWYQQSLDQGLQFLIQYYNGEERAKGNILERFSAQQFPDLHSELNLSSLELGDSALYFCASSVGGHTDGYTFGSGTRLTVV.

In this sample, this clonotype turned up a few times. V is TRBV4-1 and J is TRBJ1-1; the D gene is possibly TRBD1 (6 bases). The CDR3 is made up of 15 amino acids. From germline, CDR1 is MGHRA and CDR2 YSYEKL. The V gene lost 2 bases and the J gene lost 1 base, with 11 bases spanning the gap. CDR3 region: CASSQFGGRNTEAFF. The CDR3 coding sequence is TGCGCCAGCAGCCAATTTGGGGGCAGGAACACTGAAGCTTTCTTT.

J is TRBJ2-7 and V is TRBV2; D perhaps matches TRBD1 (7 bases). This CDR3 comprises 14 residues. Germline loops: CDR1 SNHLY, CDR2 FYNNEI. The V and J ends lost 11 bases and 0 bases respectively, with 17 bases between them. DNA of the CDR3: TGTGCCTGCCACGGGACAGCGGGCTCCTACGAGCAGTACTTC. Translation: CACHGTAGSYEQYF. Full variable domain (outside the CDR3, taken from reference TRBV2 and TRBJ2-7): EPEVTQTPSHQVTQMGQEVILRCVPISNHLYFYWYRQILGQKVEFLVSFYNNEISEKSEIFDDQFSVERPDGSNFTLKIRSTKLEDSAMYFCACHGTAGSYEQYFGPGTRLTVT.

This rearrangement joins TRBV7-9 to TRBJ2-7, with unresolved D. The V and J ends lost 1 base and 2 bases respectively, with 6 bases between them. This CDR3 comprises 13 residues. The V gene's germline CDR1 is SEHNR and CDR2 FQNEAQ (reference sequence). CDR3 residues: CASSLEGPYEQYF. The CDR3 bases are TGTGCCAGCAGCTTAGAAGGGCCCTACGAGCAGTACTTC.

Concerning this clonotype: A much larger clone lies one base from this, so it may be a read error. The chain employs TRBV13 and TRBJ2-2; D might be TRBD1 (5 bases). CDR1 and CDR2 from the germline V gene are PRHDT and FYEKMQ (reference sequence). This CDR3 region has 14 residues. The chain's CDR3 is CASSSGHFTWELFF. CDR3 DNA sequence: TGTGCCAGCAGCTCCGGACACTTCACCTGGGAGCTGTTTTTT.

The count of this clonotype is one. V is TRBV10-2 and J is TRBJ2-7, with 7 bases identical to TRBD1. The CDR3 contains 15 residues. Germline V gives CDR1 WSHSY, CDR2 SAAADI. Trimming at V came to 0 bases and at J to 1 base, leaving 3 bases not matched to a gene. In nucleotides, the CDR3 is TGCGCCAGCAGTGAGTCGCCAGGGGGATCCTACGAGCAGTACTTC. This codes for CASSESPGGSYEQYF.

The chain couples TRBV4-1 to TRBJ2-1, with 10 bases fitting TRBD2. Trimming removed 0 bases from V and 4 bases from J; junction bases left unmatched: 12. The CDR3 is made up of 19 amino acids. Germline CDR1 and CDR2: MGHRA and YSYEKL. This CDR3 reads CASSQEIRTAGGSYNEQFF. The CDR3 nucleotides read TGCGCCAGCAGCCAAGAAATTCGTACAGCGGGGGGGTCTTACAATGAGCAGTTCTTC.